Each of the 20 T cell receptor beta chains below was sequenced from the same sample in a study of OX40 agonist ivuxolimab in advanced cancers. Receptors were amplified or captured by the immunoSEQ multiplex PCR assay. TCRdb obtained this table from immuneACCESS and retained in-frame rearrangements with V and J assigned. These tables miss some clones; where compared with another copy, unresolved V genes account for less than half of the shortfall, and the remainder is unexplained. This sample holds 74,000 or so clones; roughly nine tenths were observed only once. 8% to 10% of the sample is held by the ten biggest clonotypes. This material consisted of CD4+ or CD8+ T cells sorted from blood, taken in a trial of the OX40 agonist ivuxolimab. Receptors originate from an adult with an advanced solid tumor such as melanoma, head and neck, liver or kidney cancer.

This chain connects TRBV4-1 to TRBJ2-1, with D perhaps being TRBD1 or TRBD2 (5 bases each). The CDR3 loop spans 16 amino acids. The V gene's germline CDR1 is MGHRA and CDR2 YSYEKL. V lost 4 bases to trimming and J lost 0 bases, with 13 bases between them. The CDR3 spells CASSPRRDGSYNEQFF. CDR3 nucleotides: TGCGCCAGCAGCCCTCGACGGGACGGCTCCTACAATGAGCAGTTCTTC.

This clone was counted once. This chain connects TRBV5-4 to TRBJ2-3; TRBD2 agrees at 8 bases. V lost 2 bases and J lost 5; bases outside the gene matches: 7. Germline values: CDR1 SGHNT, CDR2 YYREEE (reference sequence). This CDR3 region has 15 residues. The CDR3 protein is CASSFYGGAGDTQYF. The CDR3 DNA reads TGTGCCAGCAGCTTTTACGGGGGGGCGGGAGATACGCAGTATTTT.

The V gene is TRBV28, the J gene TRBJ2-7; weak D call: TRBD1 (7 bases). Trimming shortened V by 3 bases and J by 3 bases, and 15 bases separated the two germline ends. CDR1 is MDHEN and CDR2 is SYDVKM in the germline V gene. The length of the CDR3 is 15 residues. The CDR3 DNA sequence: TGTGCCAGCAGTTTTGCGACAGGGCGGGGCTACGAGCAGTACTTC. Translated: CASSFATGRGYEQYF.

This clone was counted a single time. The gene calls are TRBV18 and TRBJ1-5; 7 nucleotides agree with TRBD1. The germline V gene encodes CDR1 KGHSH and CDR2 LQKENI. The V gene end was trimmed by 2 bases and the J gene end by 1 base; junction bases not matched to a gene: 5. The CDR3 spans 16 residues. DNA for the CDR3: TGTGCCAGCTCACCAGTACAGGGGAAGAGCAATCAGCCCCAGCATTTT. Residues: CASSPVQGKSNQPQHF.

The J gene is TRBJ1-3, the V gene TRBV7-9; possible D gene TRBD1, 6 bases. The CDR3 runs to 14 residues. Trimming left V 5 bases short and J 1 base short, with 9 bases between. Per the germline V gene, CDR1 is SEHNR and CDR2 is FQNEAQ (reference sequence). The CDR3 here is CASSRGASGNTIYF. The CDR3 coding sequence is TGTGCCAGCAGCCGGGGGGCTTCTGGAAACACCATATATTTT.

The V call is TRBV6-5, the J call TRBJ2-3, with D possibly matching TRBD2 (6 bases). This CDR3 has 14 amino acids. V was shortened by 5 bases and J by 9 bases, with 18 bases between the two germline ends. The germline V gene has CDR1 MNHEY and CDR2 SVGAGI. The CDR3 DNA is TGTGCCAGCAGTCTGGGTGGTAGCGGTAGGACGCAGTATTTT. Translation gives CASSLGGSGRTQYF.

The CDR3 DNA follows: TGTGCCAGCAGCCAAGAGACAGGCCATGGGCAGCCCCAGCATTTT. The encoded protein is CASSQETGHGQPQHF. V gene TRBV4-2 combines with J gene TRBJ1-5; TRBD1 is a possible D gene (6 bases). Germline lookup yields CDR1 LGHNA and CDR2 YNFKEQ. V was trimmed by 0 bases and J by 7 bases, leaving 13 bases between them. The CDR3 covers 15 residues.

This chain links TRBV2 with TRBJ2-3, with 7 bases matching TRBD2. The V gene's germline CDR1 is SNHLY and CDR2 FYNNEI. The CDR3 runs to 12 residues. With V trimmed by 5 bases and J by 7 bases, 3 bases remained unmatched. CDR3 in amino acids: CASSRGDNTQYF. The CDR3 nucleotides read TGTGCCAGCAGTCGGGGGGATAATACGCAGTATTTT. Full variable domain (remainder filled in from reference TRBV2 and TRBJ2-3): EPEVTQTPSHQVTQMGQEVILRCVPISNHLYFYWYRQILGQKVEFLVSFYNNEISEKSEIFDDQFSVERPDGSNFTLKIRSTKLEDSAMYFCASSRGDNTQYFGPGTRLTVL.

In this sample, this clone turned up once. The genes are TRBV4-1 and TRBJ2-7; D might be TRBD2 (5 bases). Trimming cost V 1 base and J 3 bases, with 7 bases left between them. Germline V CDR1 and CDR2: MGHRA, YSYEKL. This CDR3 contains 13 residues. The CDR3 reads CASSQASFYEQYF. CDR3 DNA: TGCGCCAGCAGCCAAGCTAGCTTCTACGAGCAGTACTTC.

This chain links TRBV5-1 with TRBJ2-5; D is unresolved. This CDR3 has 14 amino acids. Germline CDR1 SGHRS, CDR2 YFSETQ. V lost 3 bases, J lost 2 bases, and 11 bases lay in between. The CDR3 loop reads CASSSTPSQETQYF. The CDR3 nucleotides read TGCGCCAGCAGCTCGACGCCGTCACAAGAGACCCAGTACTTC.

The V gene is TRBV5-4, the J gene TRBJ2-1, with D uncertain. The CDR3 contains 16 residues. Per germline, CDR1 SGHNT and CDR2 YYREEE (reference sequence). Trimming pared 3 bases from V and 2 bases from J, leaving 15 bases between. CDR3 nucleotide sequence: TGTGCCAGCAGCTCGCCCCGGCGTGGGGCCTACAATGAGCAGTTCTTC. Encoded protein: CASSSPRRGAYNEQFF.

The chain recombines TRBV7-9 with TRBJ1-6, with a possible D match to TRBD1 (6 bases). This CDR3 contains 15 residues. Per the germline V gene, CDR1 is SEHNR and CDR2 is FQNEAQ (reference sequence). V lost 1 base, J lost 8 bases, and 12 bases lay in between. The CDR3: CASSLGSQGYSPLHF. CDR3 sequence (DNA): TGTGCCAGCAGCTTAGGATCCCAGGGGTATTCACCCCTCCACTTT.

This chain joins TRBV5-1 and TRBJ2-3, with TRBD2 matching over 9 bases. The germline V gene encodes CDR1 SGHRS and CDR2 YFSETQ. The CDR3 totals 17 residues. J gave up 7 bases and V 0 bases, and 12 bases lay outside the gene matches. Here the CDR3 reads CASSLAAGGLMANTQYF. The CDR3 DNA is TGCGCCAGCAGCTTGGCGGCGGGGGGGCTGATGGCGAATACGCAGTATTTT.

The chain recombines TRBV19 with TRBJ1-6; D gene uncertain. The CDR3 sequence is 13 residues long. Trimming took off 6 bases at V and 4 bases at J, with 7 bases between the two ends. Germline V gene lookup returns CDR1 LNHDA and CDR2 SQIVND (reference sequence). The CDR3 is CASRPSYNSPLHF. As DNA, the CDR3 is TGTGCCAGTAGGCCATCATATAATTCACCCCTCCACTTT. The full variable domain, in which reference TRBV19 and TRBJ1-6 provide the parts outside the CDR3, is DGGITQSPKYLFRKEGQNVTLSCEQNLNHDAMYWYRQDPGQGLRLIYYSQIVNDFQKGDIAEGYSVSREKKESFPLTVTSAQKNPTAFYLCASRPSYNSPLHFGNGTRLTVT.

This sequence joins TRBV18 and TRBJ2-7; D ambiguous. Germline CDR1 and CDR2: KGHSH and LQKENI. The V end was cut by 3 bases, the J end by 3 bases, with 6 bases between. This CDR3 is built from 12 residues. In DNA, the CDR3 is TGTGCCAGCTCACCTTCCGTCTACGAGCAGTACTTC. Translation: CASSPSVYEQYF.

The chain links TRBV7-6 to TRBJ2-2; D is undetermined. Per germline, CDR1 SGHVS and CDR2 FNYEAQ. There are 12 residues in the CDR3. Between the trimmed V and J ends, which lost 6 bases and 3 bases, there was a span of 5 bases. This CDR3 is CASSPYTGELFF. CDR3 bases: TGTGCCAGCAGTCCCTACACCGGGGAGCTGTTTTTT.

This chain joins TRBV5-1 and TRBJ2-1, with D possibly matching TRBD1 (7 bases). The V gene lost 5 bases and the J gene lost 6 bases, with 15 bases spanning the gap. Germline CDR1 SGHRS, CDR2 YFSETQ. The CDR3 is 14 amino acids. The CDR3 spells CASSWWQGGNEQFF. CDR3 DNA: TGCGCCAGCAGTTGGTGGCAGGGGGGCAATGAGCAGTTCTTC. Variable domain in full (rest from reference TRBV5-1 and TRBJ2-1): KAGVTQTPRYLIKTRGQQVTLSCSPISGHRSVSWYQQTPGQGLQFLFEYFSETQRNKGNFPGRFSGRQFSNSRSEMNVSTLELGDSALYLCASSWWQGGNEQFFGPGTRLTVL.

J is TRBJ2-7 and V is TRBV28, with D possibly being TRBD1 or TRBD2 (5 bases each). Trimming left V 9 bases short and J 3 bases short, with 12 bases between. This CDR3 comprises 12 residues. Germline V lookup: CDR1 MDHEN, CDR2 SYDVKM. The CDR3 nucleotides read TGTGCCAGTGGGACGGGCGACTACGAGCAGTACTTC. It codes for CASGTGDYEQYF. Full variable domain (remainder filled in from reference TRBV28 and TRBJ2-7): DVKVTQSSRYLVKRTGEKVFLECVQDMDHENMFWYRQDPGLGLRLIYFSYDVKMKEKGDIPEGYSVSREKKERFSLILESASTNQTSMYLCASGTGDYEQYFGPGTRLTVT.

This chain links TRBV5-1 with TRBJ1-6; TRBD1 is a possible D gene (6 bases). The CDR3 sequence is 13 residues long. V dropped 5 bases and J dropped 6 bases, with 9 bases sitting between them. CDR1 SGHRS and CDR2 YFSETQ come from the germline V gene. CDR3 bases: TGCGCCAGCAGAGGGGGTTTTAATTCACCCCTCCACTTT. This translates into CASRGGFNSPLHF.

This chain links TRBV6-5 with TRBJ1-1; possibly TRBD1 for D (5 bases). Germline lookup yields CDR1 MNHEY and CDR2 SVGAGI. Trimming left V 5 bases short and J 6 bases short, with 7 bases between. The CDR3 is 11 amino acids. This CDR3 reads CASSQGSEAFF. Here the CDR3 DNA reads TGTGCCAGCAGTCAGGGCTCTGAAGCTTTCTTT.